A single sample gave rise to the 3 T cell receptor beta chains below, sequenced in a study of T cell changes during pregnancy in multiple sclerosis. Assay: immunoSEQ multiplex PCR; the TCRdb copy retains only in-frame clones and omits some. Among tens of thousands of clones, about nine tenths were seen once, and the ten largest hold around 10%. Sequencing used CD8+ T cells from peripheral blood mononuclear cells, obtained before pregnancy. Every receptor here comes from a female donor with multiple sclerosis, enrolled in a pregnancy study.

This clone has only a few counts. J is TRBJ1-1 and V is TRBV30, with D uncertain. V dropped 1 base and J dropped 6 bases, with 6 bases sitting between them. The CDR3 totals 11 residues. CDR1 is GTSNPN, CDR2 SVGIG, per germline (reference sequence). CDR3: CAWSGAAEAFF. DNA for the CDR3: TGTGCCTGGAGTGGGGCCGCTGAAGCTTTCTTT.

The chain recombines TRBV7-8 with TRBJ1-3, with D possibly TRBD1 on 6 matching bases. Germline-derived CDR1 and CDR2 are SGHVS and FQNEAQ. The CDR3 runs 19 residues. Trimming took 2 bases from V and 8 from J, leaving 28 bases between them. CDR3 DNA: TGTGCCAGCAGCTTAAGGGGGGGGCCGGGGTATGGGCCGGTGGACACCATATATTTT. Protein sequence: CASSLRGGPGYGPVDTIYF.

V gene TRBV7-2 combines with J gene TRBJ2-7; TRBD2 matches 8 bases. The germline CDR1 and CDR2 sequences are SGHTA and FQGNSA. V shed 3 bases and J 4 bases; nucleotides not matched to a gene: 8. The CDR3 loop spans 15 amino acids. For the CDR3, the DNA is TGTGCCAGCAGCTTGACTAGCGCCCCTCTTTACGAGCAGTACTTC. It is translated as CASSLTSAPLYEQYF.